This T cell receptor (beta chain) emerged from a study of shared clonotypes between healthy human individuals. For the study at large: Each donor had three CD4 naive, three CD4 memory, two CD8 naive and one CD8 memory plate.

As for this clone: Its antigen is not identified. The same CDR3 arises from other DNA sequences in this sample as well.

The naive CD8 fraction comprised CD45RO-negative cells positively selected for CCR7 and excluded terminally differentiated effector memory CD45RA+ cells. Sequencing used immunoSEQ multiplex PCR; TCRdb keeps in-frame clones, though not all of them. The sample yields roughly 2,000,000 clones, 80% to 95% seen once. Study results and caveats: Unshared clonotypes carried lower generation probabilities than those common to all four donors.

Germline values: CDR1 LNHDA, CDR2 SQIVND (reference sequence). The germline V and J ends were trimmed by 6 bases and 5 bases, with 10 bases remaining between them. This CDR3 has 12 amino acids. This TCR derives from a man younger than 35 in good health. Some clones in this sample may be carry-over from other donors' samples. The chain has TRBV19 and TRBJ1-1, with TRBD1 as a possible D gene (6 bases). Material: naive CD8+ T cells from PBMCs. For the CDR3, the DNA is TGTGCCAGTAGAACAGGGAGGACTGAAGCTTTCTTT. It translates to CASRTGRTEAFF.